This T cell receptor beta chain was recorded in a study of control samples from healthy donors and cancer patients. This CDR3 contains 15 residues. V dropped 5 bases and J dropped 4; count of bases not matched to a gene: 6. CDR1 is SNHLY and CDR2 is FYNNEI in the germline V gene. This clone occurred once. The protocol was immunoSEQ multiplex PCR, while the TCRdb copy is restricted to in-frame clones and leaves out a portion. The table has some 150,000 clones, about 95% seen once. This rearrangement joins TRBV2 to TRBJ2-7, with TRBD1 identical over 12 bases. The source is a man aged 55 to 70 with colorectal cancer. Sequenced material: PBMCs. The CDR3 bases are TGTGCCAGCAGTCCTCGGGACAGGGGGCCTTACGAGCAGTACTTC. Translated: CASSPRDRGPYEQYF.